The clone carrying this T cell receptor (beta chain) was seen more than once but under ten times. This sample is drawn from a study of T cells after yellow fever vaccination. Germline V gene lookup returns CDR1 SQVTM and CDR2 ANQGSEA. CDR3 length equals 15 residues. With 2 bases clipped from V and 6 bases from J, the junction kept 8 bases outside the gene matches. TCRdb re-called the 5' RACE reads with MiXCR, one entry per CDR3 protein. This sample carries under 350,000 distinct CDR3 sequences, over 4% of them seen once, and the ten largest clones take around 23%. The genes are TRBV29-1 and TRBJ2-2, with 8 positions matching TRBD1. The clonotype comes from a man between 18 and 35 years old who received the YFV17D yellow fever vaccine. The sequences come from PBMCs, collected 5 days after the yellow fever booster vaccination. The CDR3, as DNA: TGCAGCGTTGAACCAACACAGGGGGTTGCCGGGGAGCTGTTTTTT. Its translation: CSVEPTQGVAGELFF.